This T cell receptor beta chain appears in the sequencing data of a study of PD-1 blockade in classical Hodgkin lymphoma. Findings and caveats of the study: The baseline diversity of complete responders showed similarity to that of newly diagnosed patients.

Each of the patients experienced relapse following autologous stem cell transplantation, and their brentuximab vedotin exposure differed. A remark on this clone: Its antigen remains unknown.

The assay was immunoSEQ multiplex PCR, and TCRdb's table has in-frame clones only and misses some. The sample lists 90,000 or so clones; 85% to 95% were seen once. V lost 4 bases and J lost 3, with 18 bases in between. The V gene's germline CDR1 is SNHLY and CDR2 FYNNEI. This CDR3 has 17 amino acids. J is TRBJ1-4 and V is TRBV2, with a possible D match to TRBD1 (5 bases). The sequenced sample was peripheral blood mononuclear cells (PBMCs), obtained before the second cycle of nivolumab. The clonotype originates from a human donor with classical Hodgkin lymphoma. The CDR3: CASSVGPPPGPNEKLFF. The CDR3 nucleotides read TGTGCCAGCAGTGTTGGTCCTCCCCCAGGGCCTAATGAAAAACTGTTTTTT.